This is a list of T cell receptor beta chains from one sample in a study of beta chain features in type 1 diabetes. Some clones are missing from TCRdb's copy, which holds only in-frame ones; the method was immunoSEQ multiplex PCR. This sample has over 120,000 clones, with around a tenth found just once. Sequences were obtained from central memory CD4+ T cells from blood. These receptor sequences come from a man between 18 and 35 years old in good health. Both conserved end residues are part of each CDR3. A D gene is named only where the DNA matches it firmly. Size tells how often a clone was seen (once, few, many) or the class of an expanded clone, and some rows leave it out.

length: 13; V: TRBV5-1; J: TRBJ2-1; size: .; D: .; DNA: TGCGCCAGCAGCTTGGGCAGGGTCAATGAGCAGTTCTTC; CDR3: CASSLGRVNEQFF
length: 17; V: TRBV6-4; J: TRBJ2-1; size: few; D: TRBD2; DNA: TGTGCCAGCTTGCAACCCCCCGGGACTAGCGAGGCTGATGAGCAGTTCTTC; CDR3: CASLQPPGTSEADEQFF
length: 16; V: TRBV28; J: TRBJ2-7; size: .; D: TRBD1; DNA: TGTGCCACCGAGCAGTTTATGGCCAGGGGGTCCTACGAGCAGTACTTC; CDR3: CATEQFMARGSYEQYF
length: 14; V: TRBV7-9; J: TRBJ2-5; size: .; D: TRBD2; DNA: TGTGCCAGCAGCTCCTTAGCGGGGCTGGAGACCCAGTACTTC; CDR3: CASSSLAGLETQYF
length: 13; V: TRBV29-1; J: TRBJ1-1; size: many; D: TRBD1; DNA: TGCAGCGTTACGGGACAGTCGAACACTGAAGCTTTCTTT; CDR3: CSVTGQSNTEAFF
length: 14; V: TRBV25-1; J: TRBJ2-5; size: many; D: .; DNA: TGTGCCAGCAGTGACCAGTTATCTCAAGAGACCCAGTACTTC; CDR3: CASSDQLSQETQYF
length: 14; V: TRBV6-6; J: TRBJ2-5; size: few; D: TRBD1; DNA: TGTGCCAGCAGGCCGACAGGGCGGGAAGAGACCCAGTACTTC; CDR3: CASRPTGREETQYF
length: 16; V: TRBV4-1; J: TRBJ1-2; size: .; D: TRBD1; DNA: TGCGCCAGCAGCCAAGCTTGGACAGGGGTGAGCTATGGCTACACCTTC; CDR3: CASSQAWTGVSYGYTF
length: 17; V: TRBV4-3; J: TRBJ1-4; size: .; D: TRBD1; DNA: TGCGCCAGCAGCCAGGGGGCCCAGGGGGCTTCTAATGAAAAACTGTTTTTT; CDR3: CASSQGAQGASNEKLFF
length: 12; V: TRBV6-5; J: TRBJ2-7; size: few; D: TRBD1; DNA: TGTGCCAGCAGGGACAGGGTATACGAGCAGTACTTC; CDR3: CASRDRVYEQYF
length: 15; V: TRBV5-1; J: TRBJ2-5; size: .; D: .; DNA: TGCGCCAGCAGCCTGGGACACCCGGGGAAAGAGACCCAGTACTTC; CDR3: CASSLGHPGKETQYF
length: 15; V: TRBV27; J: TRBJ2-2; size: .; D: .; DNA: TGTGCCAGCATGATCCGGACACACGGGAGAGGGGAGCTGTTTTTT; CDR3: CASMIRTHGRGELFF
length: 15; V: TRBV18; J: TRBJ2-3; size: few; D: TRBD2; DNA: TGTGCCAGCTCACCACCAGGACTAGCCGCAGATACGCAGTATTTT; CDR3: CASSPPGLAADTQYF
length: 19; V: TRBV10-3; J: TRBJ1-1; size: .; D: TRBD1; DNA: TGTGCCATCAGTCCGGAGCGCGACAGGGGTCTCGCATTCGACACTGAAGCTTTCTTT; CDR3: CAISPERDRGLAFDTEAFF
length: 14; V: TRBV9; J: TRBJ1-2; size: .; D: .; DNA: TGTGCCAGCAGCGTAGGAACAGCTAACTATGGCTACACCTTC; CDR3: CASSVGTANYGYTF
length: 16; V: TRBV5-1; J: TRBJ1-3; size: .; D: TRBD1; DNA: TGCGCCAGCAGCCTGGGACAGGGGTCCGTTGGAAACACCATATATTTT; CDR3: CASSLGQGSVGNTIYF
length: 16; V: TRBV7-2; J: TRBJ2-3; size: .; D: TRBD2; DNA: TGTGCCAGCAGCTCGCGGACTAGCGGGGGGAAGGGTACGCAGTATTTT; CDR3: CASSSRTSGGKGTQYF
length: 16; V: TRBV4-3; J: TRBJ2-7; size: .; D: TRBD1; DNA: TGCGCCAGCAGCCACCTCTTGGGACAGGGCCTCTACGAGCAGTACTTC; CDR3: CASSHLLGQGLYEQYF
length: 15; V: TRBV7-8; J: TRBJ2-7; size: .; D: .; DNA: TGTGCCAGCAGCCTCCGGGACTCCATGACCTCGGAGCAGTACTTC; CDR3: CASSLRDSMTSEQYF
length: 14; V: TRBV7-2; J: TRBJ2-7; size: few; D: TRBD2; DNA: TGTGCCAGCAGCTTAGTTGGGGGGGCCTACGAGCAGTACTTC; CDR3: CASSLVGGAYEQYF
length: 15; V: TRBV9; J: TRBJ1-2; size: few; D: .; DNA: TGTGCCAGCAGCGGCCCCATGGGGGGGAACTATGGCTACACCTTC; CDR3: CASSGPMGGNYGYTF
length: 15; V: TRBV7-8; J: TRBJ2-5; size: .; D: TRBD2; DNA: TGTGCCAGCAGCTTACGGCGGGGGGGCCAAGAGACCCAGTACTTC; CDR3: CASSLRRGGQETQYF
length: 15; V: TRBV5-1; J: TRBJ1-4; size: .; D: TRBD1; DNA: TGCGCCAGCAGCTCGAGGGGGCCAACTAATGAAAAACTGTTTTTT; CDR3: CASSSRGPTNEKLFF
length: 15; V: TRBV14; J: TRBJ2-2; size: few; D: TRBD2; DNA: TGTGCCAGCAGCCAGACTAGCGGGAGCACCGGGGAGCTGTTTTTT; CDR3: CASSQTSGSTGELFF
length: 16; V: TRBV2; J: TRBJ2-7; size: few; D: TRBD1; DNA: TGTGCCAGCAGGACATCGGGACAGGGGACAACCTACGAGCAGTACTTC; CDR3: CASRTSGQGTTYEQYF
length: 15; V: TRBV5-1; J: TRBJ1-1; size: few; D: TRBD1; DNA: TGCGCCAGCAGCTTGGGGGGACAGGGTTTCACTGAAGCTTTCTTT; CDR3: CASSLGGQGFTEAFF
length: 14; V: TRBV30; J: TRBJ1-2; size: few; D: .; DNA: TGTGCCTGGAGCCCGGGGGGCGAAAGGTATGGCTACACCTTC; CDR3: CAWSPGGERYGYTF
length: 15; V: TRBV6-1; J: TRBJ1-3; size: .; D: TRBD1; DNA: TGTGCCAGCAGTGGAAGGGACAGGGCTGGAAACACCATATATTTT; CDR3: CASSGRDRAGNTIYF
length: 16; V: TRBV5-4; J: TRBJ2-5; size: .; D: TRBD2; DNA: TGTGCCAGCAGCACCGGGACTAGCGGGACCCAAGAGACCCAGTACTTC; CDR3: CASSTGTSGTQETQYF
length: 14; V: TRBV6-6; J: TRBJ2-1; size: few; D: .; DNA: TGTGCCAGCAGTATCCGATTAAGAGACAATGAGCAGTTCTTC; CDR3: CASSIRLRDNEQFF
length: 14; V: TRBV5-8; J: TRBJ2-7; size: few; D: TRBD1; DNA: TGTGCCAGCAGGCCTACGGGACAGGGCTACGAGCAGTACTTC; CDR3: CASRPTGQGYEQYF
length: 13; V: TRBV29-1; J: TRBJ2-7; size: many; D: .; DNA: TGCAGCGTTGAAAGGTTGGCGGGGAACGAGCAGTACTTC; CDR3: CSVERLAGNEQYF
length: 14; V: TRBV28; J: TRBJ1-2; size: few; D: .; DNA: TGTGCCAGCAGCCCCCCCACAGGGATCTTTGGCTACACCTTC; CDR3: CASSPPTGIFGYTF
length: 14; V: TRBV11-2; J: TRBJ2-1; size: .; D: .; DNA: TGTGCCAGCAGCTGGGACATCTCCTACAATGAGCAGTTCTTC; CDR3: CASSWDISYNEQFF
length: 14; V: TRBV6-5; J: TRBJ2-7; size: few; D: TRBD1; DNA: TGTGCCAGCAGTTATGGGACAGGGTTCAACGAGCAGTACTTC; CDR3: CASSYGTGFNEQYF
length: 14; V: TRBV7-9; J: TRBJ2-7; size: many; D: TRBD2; DNA: TGTGCCAGCAGGCCCTATAGCGGCGGGAGGGAGCAGTACTTC; CDR3: CASRPYSGGREQYF
length: 13; V: TRBV19; J: TRBJ1-5; size: .; D: .; DNA: TGTGCCAGTAGTATACAGGGTGATCAGCCCCAGCATTTT; CDR3: CASSIQGDQPQHF
length: 14; V: TRBV6-5; J: TRBJ2-7; size: few; D: .; DNA: TGTGCCAGCAGTCCATTGACAGGTACCTACGAGCAGTACTTC; CDR3: CASSPLTGTYEQYF
length: 14; V: TRBV11-3; J: TRBJ2-2; size: few; D: .; DNA: TGTGCCAGCAGCTTAGGCGGGAACACCGGGGAGCTGTTTTTT; CDR3: CASSLGGNTGELFF
length: 19; V: TRBV19; J: TRBJ2-6; size: many; D: TRBD2; DNA: TGTGCCAGTAGTATCCATACCCTAGCGGGGGGCTCTGGGGCCAACGTCCTGACTTTC; CDR3: CASSIHTLAGGSGANVLTF